One sample yielded the 13 T cell receptor beta chains listed below, sequenced in a study of post-analysis software for immune sequencing data. General observations from the study: Included in a set of about five TRBV segments more frequent in patients than controls were TRBV5-6, TRBV5-1 and TRBV20-1.

Antigen specificity for these receptors is unknown. Unique-molecular-identifier-tagged TCR beta cDNA libraries were used. TCRdb processed the PCR reads anew with MiXCR; each CDR3 protein has one entry. The sample shows 350,000 to 450,000 distinct CDR3 sequences, 30% to 45% of them seen only once. Sequencing was done on a sample of blood. The receptors derive from a girl under 18 with multiple sclerosis.

The chain uses TRBV12-3 or TRBV12-4 and TRBJ2-1; 9 bases map to TRBD2. This CDR3 region has 14 residues. Germline trimming cut 6 bases from V and 1 base from J; bases unmatched to any gene: 1. The CDR3 region is CASRGLASYNEQFF. CDR3 sequence (DNA): TGTGCCAGCAGGGGACTAGCTTCCTACAATGAGCAGTTCTTC.

Only a few counts were recorded for this clonotype. The CDR3 bases are TGCAGTGCTAGAGCCGGGACAGGGGGCTTCTACGAGCAGTACTTC. It is translated as CSARAGTGGFYEQYF. The V and J genes are TRBV20-1 and TRBJ2-7, with TRBD1 identical over 12 bases. This CDR3 has 15 residues. The V gene's germline CDR1 is DFQATT and CDR2 SNEGSKA (reference sequence). Unmatched junction bases numbered 4, after V lost 1 base and J lost 3 bases.

This clonotype was observed a few times. V usage is TRBV5-1 and J usage is TRBJ2-1, with TRBD2 matching over 8 bases. Trimming at V came to 5 bases and at J to 0 bases, leaving 7 bases not matched to a gene. CDR3 length: 16 residues. Germline CDR1 and CDR2: SGHRS and YFSETQ. The CDR3 coding sequence is TGCGCCAGCAGTCCTGAGCGGGGGCGCTCCTACAATGAGCAGTTCTTC. It specifies CASSPERGRSYNEQFF.

This clonotype was observed a handful of times. The chain carries TRBV7-8 and TRBJ2-5, with TRBD2 matching over 10 bases. The J call may be wrong; the DNA end is better matched by TRBJ2-7. Germline-derived CDR1 and CDR2 are SGHVS and FQNEAQ. CDR3 size: 15 residues. The CDR3 is CASSHRLAGFYEQYF. The CDR3 DNA follows: TGTGCCAGCAGCCACCGACTAGCGGGCTTCTACGAGCAGTACTTC.

This clonotype was recorded at least ten times. The J gene is TRBJ2-1, the V gene TRBV14; no clear D gene. Germline CDR1 reads SGHDN; CDR2 reads FVKESK. CDR3 length: 15 residues. Deletions cut 4 bases from V and 0 bases from J, with 10 bases between. The CDR3 DNA follows: TGTGCCAGCAGCCTGCAGCTGAGCTCCTACAATGAGCAGTTCTTC. Amino acid sequence: CASSLQLSSYNEQFF.

This chain joins TRBV4-3 and TRBJ2-3, with a possible D match to TRBD2 (7 bases). The length of the CDR3 is 16 residues. From germline, CDR1 is LGHNA and CDR2 YSLEER. The ends were cut back, 4 bases at V and 3 bases at J, with 17 bases in the middle. The DNA of the CDR3 is TGCGCCAGCAGCCTTAGGGGCAGGGGAGGGACAGATACGCAGTATTTT. Translating it yields CASSLRGRGGTDTQYF.

The chain recombines TRBV11-2 with TRBJ2-7; D remains ambiguous. CDR3 size: 15 residues. Trimming removed 1 base at V and 6 bases at J, with 16 bases between. Looked up from germline, CDR1 is SGHAT and CDR2 is FQNNGV. CDR3 sequence reads: CASSLVFRGRAEQYF. CDR3 bases: TGTGCCAGCAGCTTAGTTTTCCGAGGAAGGGCCGAGCAGTACTTC.

The gene calls are TRBV20-1 and TRBJ1-2, with 7 nucleotides matching TRBD1. The CDR3 consists of 13 residues. V lost 6 bases, J lost 3 bases, and 7 bases stayed unmatched. Germline CDR1 DFQATT, CDR2 SNEGSKA (reference sequence). CDR3: CSAPSTGYYGYTF. The CDR3, as DNA: TGCAGTGCCCCGTCGACAGGGTACTATGGCTACACCTTC.

V gene TRBV4-1 combines with J gene TRBJ2-7, with D perhaps TRBD1 or TRBD2 (5 bases each). Germline CDR1 MGHRA, CDR2 YSYEKL. The CDR3 contains 13 residues. V shed 3 bases and J shed 3 bases, with 9 bases lying between them. The CDR3 DNA reads as TGCGCCAGCAGCCATCCGGGGCGCTACGAGCAGTACTTC. Translated, it gives CASSHPGRYEQYF.

V usage is TRBV27 and J usage is TRBJ2-5; D unclear. The J call is doubtful: the DNA matches TRBJ2-7 better. In germline, CDR1 is MNHEY, CDR2 SMNVEV (reference sequence). This CDR3 has 13 residues. DNA of the CDR3: TGTGCCAGCAGCTTCCGGGCGGTGGACGAGCAGTACTTC. Its translation is CASSFRAVDEQYF.

A few counts support this clonotype. The chain combines TRBV12-3 or TRBV12-4 with TRBJ2-1; D unresolved. Trimming removed 6 bases at V and 4 bases at J, with 16 bases between. The CDR3 length is 15 residues. This CDR3 reads CASSSNSILYNEQFF. CDR3 in DNA: TGTGCCAGCAGCTCCAACAGCATCCTATACAATGAGCAGTTCTTC.

The CDR3 bases are TGTGCCTGGAGTAAATTAGAGGGGGGGGAGCAGTTCTTC. It encodes CAWSKLEGGEQFF. The chain employs TRBV30 and TRBJ2-1, with a possible D match to TRBD2 (7 bases). Germline V lookup: CDR1 GTSNPN, CDR2 SVGIG (reference sequence). The CDR3 extends over 13 amino acids. Trimming left V 2 bases short and J 10 bases short, with 15 bases between.

The chain joins TRBV28 to TRBJ2-7; no clear D gene. The length of the CDR3 is 15 residues. Trimming removed 7 bases at V and 2 bases at J, with 18 bases between. CDR1 and CDR2 (germline): MDHEN, SYDVKM. CDR3 loop: CASNTFGSTTYEQYF. CDR3 DNA: TGTGCCAGCAACACCTTCGGGTCTACCACCTACGAGCAGTACTTC.